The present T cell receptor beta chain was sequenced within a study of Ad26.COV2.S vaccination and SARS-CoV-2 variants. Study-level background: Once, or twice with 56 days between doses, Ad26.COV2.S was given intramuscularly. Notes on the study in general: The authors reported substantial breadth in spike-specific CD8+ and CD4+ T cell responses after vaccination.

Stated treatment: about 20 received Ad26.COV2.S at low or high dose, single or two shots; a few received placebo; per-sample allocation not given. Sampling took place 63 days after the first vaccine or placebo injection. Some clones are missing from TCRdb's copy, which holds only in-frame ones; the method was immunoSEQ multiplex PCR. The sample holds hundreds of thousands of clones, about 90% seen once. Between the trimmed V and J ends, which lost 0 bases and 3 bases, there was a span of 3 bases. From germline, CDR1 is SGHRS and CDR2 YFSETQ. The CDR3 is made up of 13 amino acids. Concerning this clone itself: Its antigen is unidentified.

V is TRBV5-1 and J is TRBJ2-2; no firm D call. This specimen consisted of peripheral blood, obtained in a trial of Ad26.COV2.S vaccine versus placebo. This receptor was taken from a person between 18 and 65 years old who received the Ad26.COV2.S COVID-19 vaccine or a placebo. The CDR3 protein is CASSLADTGELFF. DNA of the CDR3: TGCGCCAGCAGCTTGGCGGACACCGGGGAGCTGTTTTTT.